This T cell receptor (beta chain) was identified in a study of blood T cell repertoires in COVID-19. Assay: immunoSEQ multiplex PCR; the TCRdb copy retains only in-frame clones and omits some. The sample gives over 400,000 clones, 85% to 90% of which show up once; 7.5% to 9.5% is in the top ten. Deletions cut 5 bases from V and 1 base from J, with 9 bases between. CDR3 size: 13 residues. The germline CDR1 and CDR2 sequences are MNHNS and SASEGT. The gene calls are TRBV6-1 and TRBJ2-7; no definite D call. Sequencing was carried out using peripheral blood. The TCR originated in a woman in her forties or fifties with COVID-19, enrolled during active disease. Here the CDR3 DNA reads TGTGCCAGCAGTTATACACAGTCCTACGAGCAGTACTTC. Protein sequence: CASSYTQSYEQYF.